This TCR beta chain stems from a study of cytomegalovirus exposure and HLA in healthy donors. In the study overall: Early released data comprised around 85 million unique TCRs from HLA-typed donors. Findings and caveats of the study: Links to common viral pathogens appeared, in a later analysis, for several of the most significant clusters. Some V segments, TRBV6-2 and TRBV6-3 among them, were indistinguishable and were therefore excluded.

Primers for the PCR totalled 60 Vbeta and 13 Jbeta. The method was immunoSEQ multiplex PCR; TCRdb's version includes in-frame clones alone and lacks a portion of them. This sample has under 200,000 clones, with over 75% found just once. By proportion, this clone is medium-sized (0.01 to 0.1%). No antigen is known for it. Per the germline V gene, CDR1 is SGHAT and CDR2 is FQDESV (reference sequence). This CDR3 has 18 amino acids. V dropped 5 bases and J dropped 11 bases, with 33 bases sitting between them. The TCR sequence derives from a woman under 30 in good health and CMV-seronegative. This chain links TRBV11-1 with TRBJ1-2, with D tentatively TRBD1 (6 bases). Specimen: PBMCs. CDR3 DNA: TGTGCCAGCAGCGCCCCAACGGGGGGCGCGTCGTTGTCATCCGGGTACACCTTC. This sequence encodes CASSAPTGGASLSSGYTF.